The T cell receptor beta chain under discussion was sequenced for a study of blood T cell repertoires in COVID-19. Looking at the study overall: Acute and convalescent COVID-19 samples came from the United States, Italy and Spain.

In the study's own analysis: Nucleated cell counts were estimated from reference gene primer amplification. Clones were read by immunoSEQ multiplex PCR, and TCRdb kept only the in-frame ones, dropping some. That table is the source of V, J and clone size, and D and trimming were worked out from the DNA. The sample includes about 300,000 clones, roughly 90% of them seen just once. Clinical histories supplied by participants themselves formed the basis of cohort assignment. Cohort 3 donors were reported recovered after two negative PCRs, clearance, or symptom resolution. This TCR derives from a woman aged 25-40 years who had recovered from COVID-19. The sample comprised PBMCs or T cells enriched from blood (not recorded which).

The CDR3 loop reads CASSLGGLTDTQYF. CDR3 nucleotides: TGCGCCAGCAGCTTGGGGGGCCTCACAGATACGCAGTATTTT. J is TRBJ2-3 and V is TRBV5-1; D is possibly TRBD1 (5 bases). Trimming took off 0 bases at V and 2 bases at J, with 7 bases between the two ends. Looked up from germline, CDR1 is SGHRS and CDR2 is YFSETQ. This CDR3 is 14 amino acids long.